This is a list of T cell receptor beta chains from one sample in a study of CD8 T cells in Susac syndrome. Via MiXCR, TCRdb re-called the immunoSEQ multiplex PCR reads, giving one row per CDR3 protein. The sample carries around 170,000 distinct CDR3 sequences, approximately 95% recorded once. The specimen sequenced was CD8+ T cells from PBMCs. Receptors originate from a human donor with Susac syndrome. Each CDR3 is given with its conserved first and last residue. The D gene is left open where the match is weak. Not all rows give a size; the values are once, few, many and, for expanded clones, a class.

CDR3aa: CSARDRLAPSSYEQYF
CDR3nt: TGCAGTGCTAGAGACCGACTAGCCCCGAGCTCCTACGAGCAGTACTTC
j_gene: TRBJ2-7
d_gene: TRBD2
v_gene: TRBV20-1
abundance: -

CDR3aa: CASWAAGPTTDTQYF
CDR3nt: TGTGCCAGCTGGGCGGCAGGTCCGACCACAGATACGCAGTATTTT
j_gene: TRBJ2-3
d_gene: -
v_gene: TRBV27
abundance: -

CDR3aa: CASSSTVPNEQFF
CDR3nt: TGTGCCAGCAGCTCGACAGTACCCAATGAGCAGTTCTTC
j_gene: TRBJ2-1
d_gene: -
v_gene: TRBV5-4
abundance: -

CDR3aa: CASSRDRAHQPQHF
CDR3nt: TGTGCCAGCAGCCGGGACAGGGCACATCAGCCCCAGCATTTT
j_gene: TRBJ1-5
d_gene: TRBD1
v_gene: TRBV5-6
abundance: -

CDR3aa: CASTLGGANYGYTF
CDR3nt: TGTGCCAGCACTCTCGGAGGGGCCAACTATGGCTACACCTTC
j_gene: TRBJ1-2
d_gene: -
v_gene: TRBV5-6
abundance: -

CDR3aa: CATSSTPGGTGGMYIQYF
CDR3nt: TGTGCCACCAGCAGCACGCCAGGAGGGACAGGGGGCATGTACATTCAGTACTTC
j_gene: TRBJ2-4
d_gene: TRBD1
v_gene: TRBV15
abundance: -

CDR3aa: CASSVLPGTGNEQFF
CDR3nt: TGTGCCAGCTCTGTCCTTCCCGGGACAGGGAATGAGCAGTTCTTC
j_gene: TRBJ2-1
d_gene: TRBD1
v_gene: TRBV2
abundance: -

CDR3aa: CSADETSGRFDEQFF
CDR3nt: TGCAGTGCCGATGAGACTAGCGGGAGATTCGATGAGCAGTTCTTC
j_gene: TRBJ2-1
d_gene: TRBD2
v_gene: TRBV20-1
abundance: once

CDR3aa: CSARTGHLGKGANVLTF
CDR3nt: TGCAGTGCTAGAACGGGACACCTGGGGAAAGGGGCCAACGTCCTGACTTTC
j_gene: TRBJ2-6
d_gene: -
v_gene: TRBV20-1
abundance: -

CDR3aa: CASSQDREYTEAFF
CDR3nt: TGCGCCAGCAGCCAAGATAGGGAGTACACTGAAGCTTTCTTT
j_gene: TRBJ1-1
d_gene: -
v_gene: TRBV4-1
abundance: -

CDR3aa: CASSPPSPSNEQFF
CDR3nt: TGTGCCAGCAGTCCCCCCTCTCCTAGTAATGAGCAGTTCTTC
j_gene: TRBJ2-1
d_gene: -
v_gene: TRBV9
abundance: -

CDR3aa: CASSAYGQGNTEAFF
CDR3nt: TGTGCCAGCAGTGCATACGGACAGGGGAACACTGAAGCTTTCTTT
j_gene: TRBJ1-1
d_gene: TRBD1
v_gene: TRBV6-5
abundance: -

CDR3aa: CASSVASGTTDTQYF
CDR3nt: TGTGCCAGCAGCGTAGCCAGCGGGACTACAGATACGCAGTATTTT
j_gene: TRBJ2-3
d_gene: TRBD2
v_gene: TRBV9
abundance: -

CDR3aa: CASSFGTWNEQFF
CDR3nt: TGTGCCAGCAGCTTTGGGACTTGGAATGAGCAGTTCTTC
j_gene: TRBJ2-1
d_gene: -
v_gene: TRBV7-2
abundance: few

CDR3aa: CSARLAYEQYF
CDR3nt: TGCAGTGCTCGCCTTGCCTACGAGCAGTACTTC
j_gene: TRBJ2-7
d_gene: -
v_gene: TRBV20-1
abundance: -

CDR3aa: CASSVGGQAEQFF
CDR3nt: TGTGCCAGCAGCGTAGGGGGACAGGCGGAACAGTTCTTC
j_gene: TRBJ2-1
d_gene: TRBD1
v_gene: TRBV9
abundance: -

CDR3aa: CAISDEQGSSYEQYF
CDR3nt: TGTGCCATCAGTGACGAGCAGGGCAGCTCCTACGAGCAGTACTTC
j_gene: TRBJ2-7
d_gene: -
v_gene: TRBV10-3
abundance: -

CDR3aa: CSARPTAYNEQFF
CDR3nt: TGCAGTGCTAGACCGACGGCCTACAATGAGCAGTTCTTC
j_gene: TRBJ2-1
d_gene: -
v_gene: TRBV20-1
abundance: -

CDR3aa: CASSLGQGGDTQYF
CDR3nt: TGTGCCAGCAGTTTGGGCCAGGGAGGGGATACGCAGTATTTT
j_gene: TRBJ2-3
d_gene: TRBD2
v_gene: TRBV6-5
abundance: -

CDR3aa: CASSEGLARPGYEQYF
CDR3nt: TGTGCCAGCAGTGAGGGCTTAGCACGCCCGGGCTACGAGCAGTACTTC
j_gene: TRBJ2-7
d_gene: -
v_gene: TRBV2
abundance: -

CDR3aa: CASSYIREDHEKLFF
CDR3nt: TGTGCCAGCAGTTATATAAGGGAGGATCATGAAAAACTGTTTTTT
j_gene: TRBJ1-4
d_gene: -
v_gene: TRBV6-2/TRBV6-3
abundance: -

CDR3aa: CSARARQGIIQETQYF
CDR3nt: TGCAGTGCTAGAGCCCGACAGGGGATCATCCAAGAGACCCAGTACTTC
j_gene: TRBJ2-5
d_gene: TRBD1
v_gene: TRBV20-1
abundance: -

CDR3aa: CASSGPLSDFQDNEQFF
CDR3nt: TGTGCCAGCAGCGGCCCGTTGTCGGACTTTCAAGACAATGAGCAGTTCTTC
j_gene: TRBJ2-1
d_gene: -
v_gene: TRBV9
abundance: once

CDR3aa: CASSLQGLARTEAFF
CDR3nt: TGTGCCAGCAGCTTACAGGGTTTAGCGAGAACTGAAGCTTTCTTT
j_gene: TRBJ1-1
d_gene: -
v_gene: TRBV13
abundance: -

CDR3aa: CSVEDRLRDGYTF
CDR3nt: TGCAGCGTTGAAGATCGGCTGAGAGATGGCTACACCTTC
j_gene: TRBJ1-2
d_gene: -
v_gene: TRBV29-1
abundance: -

CDR3aa: CATSRRGQLESSYEQYF
CDR3nt: TGTGCCACCAGCAGAAGGGGGCAACTAGAGAGCTCCTACGAGCAGTACTTC
j_gene: TRBJ2-7
d_gene: TRBD1
v_gene: TRBV15
abundance: once

CDR3aa: CASSPRGTDTQYF
CDR3nt: TGTGCCAGCAGTCCCCGGGGCACAGATACGCAGTATTTT
j_gene: TRBJ2-3
d_gene: -
v_gene: TRBV13
abundance: -

CDR3aa: CSARDRVPTKNIQYF
CDR3nt: TGCAGTGCTAGAGACAGGGTCCCGACAAAAAACATTCAGTACTTC
j_gene: TRBJ2-4
d_gene: -
v_gene: TRBV20-1
abundance: -

CDR3aa: CASSPGQFYEQYF
CDR3nt: TGTGCCAGCAGCCCTGGACAGTTCTACGAGCAGTACTTC
j_gene: TRBJ2-7
d_gene: -
v_gene: TRBV27
abundance: few

CDR3aa: CASSFTVSGANVLTF
CDR3nt: TGTGCCAGCAGTTTCACCGTATCTGGGGCCAACGTCCTGACTTTC
j_gene: TRBJ2-6
d_gene: -
v_gene: TRBV12-3/TRBV12-4
abundance: once

CDR3aa: CASSLVGGGTLDYGYTF
CDR3nt: TGTGCCAGCAGCTTAGTCGGCGGTGGGACATTAGACTATGGCTACACCTTC
j_gene: TRBJ1-2
d_gene: -
v_gene: TRBV13
abundance: -

CDR3aa: CASSPSDRSYNEQFF
CDR3nt: TGTGCCAGCAGTCCGAGCGACCGCTCCTACAATGAGCAGTTCTTC
j_gene: TRBJ2-1
d_gene: -
v_gene: TRBV28
abundance: -

CDR3aa: CASRYGGSYEQYF
CDR3nt: TGCGCCAGCAGGTATGGAGGCTCCTACGAGCAGTACTTC
j_gene: TRBJ2-7
d_gene: -
v_gene: TRBV5-1
abundance: -

CDR3aa: CASSLNHWTYEQYF
CDR3nt: TGTGCCAGCAGCCTAAACCATTGGACCTACGAGCAGTACTTC
j_gene: TRBJ2-7
d_gene: -
v_gene: TRBV14
abundance: -

CDR3aa: CASSPDDRGAWQPQHF
CDR3nt: TGTGCCAGCTCACCTGACGACAGGGGAGCTTGGCAGCCCCAGCATTTT
j_gene: TRBJ1-5
d_gene: TRBD1
v_gene: TRBV18
abundance: -

CDR3aa: CASSSLIYNEQFF
CDR3nt: TGTGCCAGCAGTTCCTTGATCTACAATGAGCAGTTCTTC
j_gene: TRBJ2-1
d_gene: -
v_gene: TRBV12-3/TRBV12-4
abundance: -